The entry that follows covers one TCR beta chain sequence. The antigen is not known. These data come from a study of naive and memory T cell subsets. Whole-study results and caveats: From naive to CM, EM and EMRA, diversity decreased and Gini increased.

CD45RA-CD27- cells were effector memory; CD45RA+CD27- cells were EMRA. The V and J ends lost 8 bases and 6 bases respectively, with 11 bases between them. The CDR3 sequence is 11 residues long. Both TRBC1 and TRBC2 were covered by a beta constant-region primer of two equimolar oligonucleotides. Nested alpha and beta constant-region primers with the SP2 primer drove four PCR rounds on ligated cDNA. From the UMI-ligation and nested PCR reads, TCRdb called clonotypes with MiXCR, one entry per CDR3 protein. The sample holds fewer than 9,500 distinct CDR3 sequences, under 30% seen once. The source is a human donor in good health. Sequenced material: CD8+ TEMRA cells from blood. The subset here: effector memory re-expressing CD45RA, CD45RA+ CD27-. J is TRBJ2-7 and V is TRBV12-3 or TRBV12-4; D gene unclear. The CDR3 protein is CASGSLSEQYF. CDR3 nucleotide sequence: TGTGCCAGCGGTTCCCTCTCCGAGCAGTACTTC.